This T cell receptor beta chain was sequenced during a study of T-cell memory formation after mild COVID-19. Each CDR3 protein gets one entry after TCRdb re-called the 5' RACE reads with MiXCR. The sample includes approximately 50,000 distinct CDR3 sequences, roughly a tenth seen only once; the top ten take about 12%. This CDR3 has 12 residues. In germline, CDR1 is GTSNPN, CDR2 SVGIG (reference sequence). The V end lost 4 bases, the J end lost 5 bases, and 11 bases lay between the germline ends. The source is an adult woman who had mild COVID-19 (a few samples of this study predate the infection). Cell type and time point are not known. The sequencing input was PBMCs or a T cell subset sorted from them (not recorded which). The chain links TRBV30 to TRBJ1-1, with D perhaps TRBD1 (5 bases). The CDR3 coding sequence is TGTGCCTGGACCCCAGGGTGGACTGAAGCTTTCTTT. It encodes CAWTPGWTEAFF.